This TCR beta chain was captured by sequencing in a study of control samples from healthy donors and cancer patients. V shed 4 bases and J shed 3 bases, with 9 bases lying between them. Germline V gene data show CDR1 as GTSNPN and CDR2 as SVGIG (reference sequence). CDR3 size: 12 residues. Profiled with immunoSEQ multiplex PCR; TCRdb holds only in-frame clones, not every one. This sample yields about 130,000 clones, of which around 93% are seen a single time; about 2.2% belongs to the top ten. The TCR comes from a woman aged 50 to 60 in good health. The chain has TRBV30 and TRBJ1-1, with D maybe TRBD1 (6 bases). The sequenced material came from blood. The CDR3: CAWTDRYTEAFF. In DNA, the CDR3 is TGTGCCTGGACCGACAGGTACACTGAAGCTTTCTTT. Full variable domain (outside the CDR3, taken from reference TRBV30 and TRBJ1-1): SQTIHQWPATLVQPVGSPLSLECTVEGTSNPNLYWYRQAAGRGLQLLFYSVGIGQISSEVPQNLSASRPQDRQFILSSKKLLLSDSGFYLCAWTDRYTEAFFGQGTRLTVV.